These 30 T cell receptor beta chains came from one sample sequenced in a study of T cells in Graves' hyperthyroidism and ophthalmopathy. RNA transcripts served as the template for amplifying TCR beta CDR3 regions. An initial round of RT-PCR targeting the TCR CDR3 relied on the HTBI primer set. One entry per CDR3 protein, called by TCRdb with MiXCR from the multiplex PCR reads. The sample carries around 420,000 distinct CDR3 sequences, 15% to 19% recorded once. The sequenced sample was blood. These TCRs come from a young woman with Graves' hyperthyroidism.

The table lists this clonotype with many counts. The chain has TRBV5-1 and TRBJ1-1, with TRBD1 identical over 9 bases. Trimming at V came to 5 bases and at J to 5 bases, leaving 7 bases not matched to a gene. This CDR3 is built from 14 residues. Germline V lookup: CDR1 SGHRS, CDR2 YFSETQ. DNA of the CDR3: TGCGCCAGCAGTCTGGACAGGGGTGGAACTGAAGCTTTCTTT. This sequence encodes CASSLDRGGTEAFF.

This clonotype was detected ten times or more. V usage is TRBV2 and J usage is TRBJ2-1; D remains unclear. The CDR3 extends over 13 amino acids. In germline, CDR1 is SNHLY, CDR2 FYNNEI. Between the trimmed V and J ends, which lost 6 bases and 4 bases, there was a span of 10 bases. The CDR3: CASSAGIYNEQFF. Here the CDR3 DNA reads TGTGCCAGCAGCGCTGGGATTTACAATGAGCAGTTCTTC.

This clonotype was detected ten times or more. Written as DNA, the CDR3 is TGTGCCAGCAGGCTCACAGGGAACACTGAAGCTTTCTTT. Its translation is CASRLTGNTEAFF. The gene calls are TRBV11-2 and TRBJ1-1; TRBD1 might be the D (5 bases). The V end lost 6 bases, the J end lost 1 base, and 9 bases lay between the germline ends. Germline CDR1 and CDR2: SGHAT and FQNNGV. The CDR3 is 13 amino acids.

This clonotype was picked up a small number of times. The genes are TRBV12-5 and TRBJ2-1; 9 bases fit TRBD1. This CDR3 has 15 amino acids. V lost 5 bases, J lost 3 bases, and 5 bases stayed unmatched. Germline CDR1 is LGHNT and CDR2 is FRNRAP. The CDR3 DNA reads TGTGCTAGTGGTACCGGACAGGGGTACTACAATGAGCAGTTCTTC. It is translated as CASGTGQGYYNEQFF.

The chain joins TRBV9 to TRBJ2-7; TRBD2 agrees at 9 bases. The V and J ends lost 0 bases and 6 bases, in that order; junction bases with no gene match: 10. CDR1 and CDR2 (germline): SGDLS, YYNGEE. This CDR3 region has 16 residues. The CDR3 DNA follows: TGTGCCAGCAGCGTAGGGCCTAGCGGGACTGAGGGCGAGCAGTACTTC. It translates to CASSVGPSGTEGEQYF. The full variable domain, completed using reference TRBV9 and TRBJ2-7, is DSGVTQTPKHLITATGQRVTLRCSPRSGDLSVYWYQQSLDQGLQFLIQYYNGEERAKGNILERFSAQQFPDLHSELNLSSLELGDSALYFCASSVGPSGTEGEQYFGPGTRLTVT.

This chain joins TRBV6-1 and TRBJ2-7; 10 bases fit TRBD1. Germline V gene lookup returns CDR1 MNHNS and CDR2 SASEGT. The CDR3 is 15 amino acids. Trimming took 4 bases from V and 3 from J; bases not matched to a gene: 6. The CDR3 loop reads CASSGRDRGLYEQYF. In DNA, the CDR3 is TGTGCCAGCAGTGGCCGGGACAGGGGCCTCTACGAGCAGTACTTC.

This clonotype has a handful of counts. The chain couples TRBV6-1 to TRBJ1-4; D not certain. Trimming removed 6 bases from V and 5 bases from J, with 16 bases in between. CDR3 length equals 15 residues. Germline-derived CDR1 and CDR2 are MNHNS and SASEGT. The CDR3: CASSRQKSWNEKLFF. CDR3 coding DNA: TGTGCCAGCAGCCGCCAAAAGTCGTGGAATGAAAAACTGTTTTTT.

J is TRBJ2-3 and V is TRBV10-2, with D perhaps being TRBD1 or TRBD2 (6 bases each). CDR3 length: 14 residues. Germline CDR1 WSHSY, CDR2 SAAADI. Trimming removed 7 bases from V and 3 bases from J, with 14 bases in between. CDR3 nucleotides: TGCGCCAGCATCGGGGGCCGACGGACAGATACGCAGTATTTT. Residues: CASIGGRRTDTQYF.

In DNA, the CDR3 is TGTGCCATTTCCTCCGGGACAGCTAGCAATCAGCCCCAGCATTTT. Amino acid sequence: CAISSGTASNQPQHF. The V and J genes are TRBV10-3 and TRBJ1-5, with 7 bases matching TRBD1. Trimming cost V 9 bases and J 0 bases; bases outside gene matches: 8. The CDR3 has 15 residues. Germline V gene lookup returns CDR1 ENHRY and CDR2 SYGVKD.

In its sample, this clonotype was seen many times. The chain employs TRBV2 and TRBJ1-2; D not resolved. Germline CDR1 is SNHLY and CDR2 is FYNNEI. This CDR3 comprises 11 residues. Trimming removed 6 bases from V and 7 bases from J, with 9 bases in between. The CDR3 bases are TGTGCCAGCAGCTTGCAGCGTGGCTACACCTTC. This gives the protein CASSLQRGYTF.

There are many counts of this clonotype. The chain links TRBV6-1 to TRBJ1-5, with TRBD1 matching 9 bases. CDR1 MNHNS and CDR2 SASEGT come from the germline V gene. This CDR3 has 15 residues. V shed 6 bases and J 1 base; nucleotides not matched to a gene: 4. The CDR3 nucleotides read TGTGCCAGCAGCCCAGACAGGGGGAGCAATCAGCCCCAGCATTTT. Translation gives CASSPDRGSNQPQHF.

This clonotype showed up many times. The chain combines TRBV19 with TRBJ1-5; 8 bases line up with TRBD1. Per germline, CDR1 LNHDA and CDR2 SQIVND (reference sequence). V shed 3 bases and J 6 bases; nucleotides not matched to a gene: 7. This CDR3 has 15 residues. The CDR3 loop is CASSIGQGGAQPQHF. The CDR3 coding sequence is TGTGCCAGTAGTATTGGACAGGGTGGTGCTCAGCCCCAGCATTTT.

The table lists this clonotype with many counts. The CDR3 sequence: CASSPQGYYGYTF. In DNA form, the CDR3 reads TGTGCCAGCAGTCCTCAGGGATACTATGGCTACACCTTC. This chain uses TRBV18 with TRBJ1-2; tentative D call: TRBD1 (5 bases). This CDR3 spans 13 amino acids. CDR1 KGHSH and CDR2 LQKENI come from the germline V gene. V was trimmed by 8 bases and J by 3 bases, leaving 13 bases between them.

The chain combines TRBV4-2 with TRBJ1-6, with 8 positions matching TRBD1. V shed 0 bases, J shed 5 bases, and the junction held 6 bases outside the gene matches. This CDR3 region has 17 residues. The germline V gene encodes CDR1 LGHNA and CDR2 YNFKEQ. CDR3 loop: CASSQDQGALNNSPLHF. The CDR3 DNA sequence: TGTGCCAGCAGCCAAGATCAGGGGGCCCTTAATAATTCACCCCTCCACTTT.

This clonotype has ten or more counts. The CDR3 protein is CASRPNRDGRLIHSYEQYF. CDR3 bases: TGTGCCAGCAGACCAAACCGGGACGGACGACTCATCCACTCCTACGAGCAGTACTTC. The genes are TRBV6-2 or TRBV6-3 and TRBJ2-7; D possibly uses TRBD1 or TRBD2 (5 bases each). V was trimmed by 6 bases and J by 0 bases, leaving 27 bases between them. This CDR3 has 19 residues. Germline V gene lookup returns CDR1 MNHEY and CDR2 SVGEGT.

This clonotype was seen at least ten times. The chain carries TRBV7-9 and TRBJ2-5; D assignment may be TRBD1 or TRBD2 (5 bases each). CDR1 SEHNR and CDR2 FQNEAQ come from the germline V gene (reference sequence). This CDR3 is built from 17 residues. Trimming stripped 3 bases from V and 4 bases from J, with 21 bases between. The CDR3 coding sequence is TGTGCCAGCAGCTTGCCCTTCGGCAGGGAGAATGGAGAGACCCAGTACTTC. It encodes CASSLPFGRENGETQYF.

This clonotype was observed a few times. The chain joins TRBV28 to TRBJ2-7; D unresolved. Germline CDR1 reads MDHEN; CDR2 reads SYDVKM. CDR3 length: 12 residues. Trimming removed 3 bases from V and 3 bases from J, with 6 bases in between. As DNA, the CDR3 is TGTGCCAGCAGTTTCACGTACTACGAGCAGTACTTC. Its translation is CASSFTYYEQYF.

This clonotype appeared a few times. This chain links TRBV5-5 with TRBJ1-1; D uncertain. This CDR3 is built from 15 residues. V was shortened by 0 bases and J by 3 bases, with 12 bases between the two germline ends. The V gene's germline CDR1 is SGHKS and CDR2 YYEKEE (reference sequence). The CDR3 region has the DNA TGTGCCAGCAGCTTGGCCAACGGCGCTTACACTGAAGCTTTCTTT. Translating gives CASSLANGAYTEAFF. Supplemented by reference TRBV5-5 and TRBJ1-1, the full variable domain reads DAGVTQSPTHLIKTRGQQVTLRCSPISGHKSVSWYQQVLGQGPQFIFQYYEKEERGRGNFPDRFSARQFPNYSSELNVNALLLGDSALYLCASSLANGAYTEAFFGQGTRLTVV.

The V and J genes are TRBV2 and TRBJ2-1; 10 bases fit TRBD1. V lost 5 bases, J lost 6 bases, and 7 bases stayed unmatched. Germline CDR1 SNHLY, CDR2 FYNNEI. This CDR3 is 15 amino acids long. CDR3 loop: CASSQDRGEGNEQFF. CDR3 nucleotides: TGTGCCAGCAGTCAGGACAGGGGGGAAGGCAATGAGCAGTTCTTC.

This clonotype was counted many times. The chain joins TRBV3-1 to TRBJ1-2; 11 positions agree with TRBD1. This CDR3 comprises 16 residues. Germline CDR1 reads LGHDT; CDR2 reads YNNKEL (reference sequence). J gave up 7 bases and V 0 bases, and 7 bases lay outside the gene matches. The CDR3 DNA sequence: TGTGCCAGCAGCCAAGATCGGACAGGGGGCCTCGGTGGCTACACCTTC. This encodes CASSQDRTGGLGGYTF.

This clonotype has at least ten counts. CDR3 coding DNA: TGTGCCAGTCAGCCTTTCGGGACAGACGACACAGATACGCAGTATTTT. Protein: CASQPFGTDDTDTQYF. The chain links TRBV28 to TRBJ2-3; 7 positions match TRBD1. CDR1 MDHEN and CDR2 SYDVKM come from the germline V gene. The CDR3 contains 16 residues. Unmatched junction bases numbered 14, after V lost 9 bases and J lost 2 bases. Together with reference TRBV28 and TRBJ2-3, the CDR3 gives the full variable domain: DVKVTQSSRYLVKRTGEKVFLECVQDMDHENMFWYRQDPGLGLRLIYFSYDVKMKEKGDIPEGYSVSREKKERFSLILESASTNQTSMYLCASQPFGTDDTDTQYFGPGTRLTVL.

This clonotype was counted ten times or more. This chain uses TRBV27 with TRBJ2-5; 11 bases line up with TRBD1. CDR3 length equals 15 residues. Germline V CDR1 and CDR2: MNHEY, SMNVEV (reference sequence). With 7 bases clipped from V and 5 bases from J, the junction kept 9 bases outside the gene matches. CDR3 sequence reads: CASKWRTGGGETQYF. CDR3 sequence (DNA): TGTGCCAGCAAATGGAGGACAGGGGGCGGGGAGACCCAGTACTTC.

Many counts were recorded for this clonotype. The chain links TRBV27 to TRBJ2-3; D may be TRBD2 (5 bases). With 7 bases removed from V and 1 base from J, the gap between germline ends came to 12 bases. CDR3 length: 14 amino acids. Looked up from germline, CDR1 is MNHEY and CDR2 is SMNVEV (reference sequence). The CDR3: CASTLFGGTDTQYF. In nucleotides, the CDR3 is TGTGCCAGCACCCTCTTCGGGGGCACAGATACGCAGTATTTT.

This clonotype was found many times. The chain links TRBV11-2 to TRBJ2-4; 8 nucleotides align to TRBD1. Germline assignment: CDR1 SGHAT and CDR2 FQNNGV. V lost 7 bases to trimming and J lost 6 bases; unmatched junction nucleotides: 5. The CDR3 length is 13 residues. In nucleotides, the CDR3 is TGTGCCAGCAACCAACAGGGGGTAAACATTCAGTACTTC. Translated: CASNQQGVNIQYF.

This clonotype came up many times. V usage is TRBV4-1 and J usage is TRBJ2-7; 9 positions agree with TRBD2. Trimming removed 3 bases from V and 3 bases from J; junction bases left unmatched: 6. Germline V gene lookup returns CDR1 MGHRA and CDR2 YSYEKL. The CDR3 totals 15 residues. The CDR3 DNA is TGCGCCAGCAGCCAGCTAGCGGGACTTCTCTACGAGCAGTACTTC. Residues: CASSQLAGLLYEQYF.

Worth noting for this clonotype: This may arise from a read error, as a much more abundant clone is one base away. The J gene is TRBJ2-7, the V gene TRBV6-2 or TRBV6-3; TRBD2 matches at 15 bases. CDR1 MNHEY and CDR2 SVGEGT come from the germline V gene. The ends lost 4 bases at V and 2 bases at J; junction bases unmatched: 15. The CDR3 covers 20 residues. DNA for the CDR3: TGTGCCAGCAGTTCGATGGCCTGGACTAGCGGGAGGGAGAGGGCCTACGAGCAGTACTTC. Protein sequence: CASSSMAWTSGRERAYEQYF.

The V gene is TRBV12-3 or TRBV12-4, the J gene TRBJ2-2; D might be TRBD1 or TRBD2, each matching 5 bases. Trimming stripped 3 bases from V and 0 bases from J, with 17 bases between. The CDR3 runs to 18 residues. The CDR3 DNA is TGTGCCAGCAGTTTGGGGGACCCGGGGAGCGCGAACACCGGGGAGCTGTTTTTT. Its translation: CASSLGDPGSANTGELFF.

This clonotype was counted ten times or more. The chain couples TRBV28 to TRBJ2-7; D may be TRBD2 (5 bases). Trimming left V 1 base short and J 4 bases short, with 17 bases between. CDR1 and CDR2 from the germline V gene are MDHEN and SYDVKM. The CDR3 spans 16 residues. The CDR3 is CASSLSWELPSYEQYF. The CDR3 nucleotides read TGTGCCAGCAGTTTATCGTGGGAGTTACCCTCATACGAGCAGTACTTC.

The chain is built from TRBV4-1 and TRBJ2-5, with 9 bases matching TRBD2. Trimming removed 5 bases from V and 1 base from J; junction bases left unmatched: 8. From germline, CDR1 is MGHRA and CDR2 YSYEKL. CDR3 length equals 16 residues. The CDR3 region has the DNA TGCGCCAGCAGCACCTTAGCGGGGGCTTCCCAAGAGACCCAGTACTTC. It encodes CASSTLAGASQETQYF.

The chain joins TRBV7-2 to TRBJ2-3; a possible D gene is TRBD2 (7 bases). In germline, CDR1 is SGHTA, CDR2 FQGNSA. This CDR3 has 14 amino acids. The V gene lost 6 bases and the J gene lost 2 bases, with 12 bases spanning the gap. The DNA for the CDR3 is TGTGCCAGCAGGGGGGGGGCCCTCACAGATACGCAGTATTTT. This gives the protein CASRGGALTDTQYF. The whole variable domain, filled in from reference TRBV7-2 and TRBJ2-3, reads GAGVSQSPSNKVTEKGKDVELRCDPISGHTALYWYRQSLGQGLEFLIYFQGNSAPDKSGLPSDRFSAERTGGSVSTLTIQRTQQEDSAVYLCASRGGALTDTQYFGPGTRLTVL.